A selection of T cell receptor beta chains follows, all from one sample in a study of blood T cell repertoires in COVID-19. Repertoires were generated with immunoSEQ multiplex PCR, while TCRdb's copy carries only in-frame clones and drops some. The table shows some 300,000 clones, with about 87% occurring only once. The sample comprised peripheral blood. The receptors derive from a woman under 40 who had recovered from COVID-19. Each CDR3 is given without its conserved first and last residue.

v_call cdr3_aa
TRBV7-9 ASSLVGRGESYEQY
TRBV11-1 ASSLAPTRETQY
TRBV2 ASSEKDSLY
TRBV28 ASRSRQGYSNQPQH
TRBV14 ASSQTSGWDGGYT
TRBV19 ASSDFAGGSYNEQF
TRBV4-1 ASSRGQGAYEQY
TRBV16 ASSQYSSVAFQETQY
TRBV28 ASSFGITGGSYEQY
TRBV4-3 ASSQDPQGAYEQY
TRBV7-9 ASPRDSLTGELF
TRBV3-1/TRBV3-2 ASSHGGNSNQPQH
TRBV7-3 ASSLMSNQPQH
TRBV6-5 ASIPLAGGRETQY
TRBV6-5 ASRGQTSYEQY
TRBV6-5 ASSAGTGNNYGYT
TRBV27 ASSLFSGGLNNEQF
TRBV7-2 ASSLGQEETQY